A single sample gave rise to the 21 T cell receptor beta chains below, sequenced in a study of neurological immune-mediated disorders. TCRdb used MiXCR to reprocess the 5' RACE reads, holding one entry per CDR3 protein. The profile shows some 78,000 distinct CDR3 sequences, 4% to 6% of them singletons. Sequences were obtained from PBMCs. The source is a woman younger than 45 with multiple sclerosis.

This clonotype was seen at least ten times. This chain uses TRBV7-8 with TRBJ2-3; tentative D call: TRBD2 (5 bases). Germline lookup yields CDR1 SGHVS and CDR2 FQNEAQ. The CDR3 loop spans 14 amino acids. V gave up 3 bases and J gave up 0 bases, with 7 bases separating them. The DNA for the CDR3 is TGTGCCAGCAGCTTGGGAGTTAGCACAGATACGCAGTATTTT. It is translated as CASSLGVSTDTQYF.

In this sample, this clonotype turned up many times. DNA of the CDR3: TGCAGTGCCGTTTTCCGACAAGGTGGGAATCAGCCCCAGCATTTT. Translated: CSAVFRQGGNQPQHF. The chain carries TRBV20-1 and TRBJ1-5, with no clear D. The CDR3 extends over 15 amino acids. V was clipped by 6 bases and J by 4 bases, with 19 bases between them. CDR1 is DFQATT, CDR2 SNEGSKA, per germline (reference sequence).

The sample holds many counts of this clonotype. The rearrangement joins TRBV5-1 to TRBJ2-5; D perhaps matches TRBD2 (5 bases). Germline V gives CDR1 SGHRS, CDR2 YFSETQ. The CDR3 loop spans 15 amino acids. The V end lost 4 bases, the J end lost 5 bases, and 18 bases lay between the germline ends. CDR3 sequence (DNA): TGCGCCAGCAGCCGTCAACTAGTTTATTCGGAGACCCAGTACTTC. Amino acid sequence: CASSRQLVYSETQYF.

At least ten counts were recorded for this clonotype. V usage is TRBV5-1 and J usage is TRBJ2-1; the match to TRBD2 covers 9 bases. Per germline, CDR1 SGHRS and CDR2 YFSETQ. After removal of 4 bases from V and 5 bases from J, the junction contained 7 bases not matched to a gene. The CDR3 spans 15 residues. The chain's CDR3 is CASSQAGGPNNEQFF. The DNA of the CDR3 is TGCGCCAGCAGCCAAGCGGGGGGCCCCAACAATGAGCAGTTCTTC.

This clonotype was found many times. This chain connects TRBV6-1 to TRBJ1-3; perhaps TRBD1 as D (5 bases). Germline V gene lookup returns CDR1 MNHNS and CDR2 SASEGT. V was clipped by 6 bases and J by 0 bases, with 9 bases between them. The CDR3 totals 14 residues. This CDR3 is CASSRDFSGNTIYF. CDR3 DNA sequence: TGTGCCAGCAGCCGGGACTTCTCTGGAAACACCATATATTTT.

This clonotype was detected ten times or more. The J gene is TRBJ2-1, the V gene TRBV7-2, with TRBD1 matching over 8 bases. Unmatched junction bases numbered 13, after V lost 5 bases and J lost 7 bases. The CDR3 runs 16 residues. The germline gives CDR1 SGHTA, CDR2 FQGNSA. CDR3 residues: CASSPRGQGTWNEQFF. The CDR3 DNA follows: TGTGCCAGCAGCCCCAGGGGGCAGGGTACATGGAATGAGCAGTTCTTC.

The chain combines TRBV5-5 with TRBJ1-5; D is perhaps TRBD1 (5 bases). The CDR3 consists of 14 residues. V was clipped by 4 bases and J by 5 bases, with 13 bases between them. Germline V lookup: CDR1 SGHKS, CDR2 YYEKEE (reference sequence). CDR3 protein: CASSPGGGHQPQHF. The CDR3 nucleotides are TGTGCCAGCAGCCCCGGGGGGGGACATCAGCCCCAGCATTTT.

This clonotype occurred a few times. The CDR3 loop is CASSRQGINSPLHF. The CDR3 nucleotides are TGTGCCAGCAGCCGACAGGGGATTAATTCACCCCTCCACTTT. The V gene is TRBV7-3, the J gene TRBJ1-6; 8 bases are shared with TRBD1. Germline CDR1 is SGHTA and CDR2 is FQGTGA. The CDR3 length is 14 residues. After removal of 5 bases from V and 6 bases from J, the junction contained 3 bases not matched to a gene.

This clonotype came up many times. The chain uses TRBV5-1 and TRBJ1-1, with D possibly TRBD1 on 5 matching bases. Trimming took off 3 bases at V and 1 base at J, with 13 bases between the two ends. This CDR3 is 15 amino acids long. Germline assignment: CDR1 SGHRS and CDR2 YFSETQ. CDR3 nucleotides: TGCGCCAGCAGCTACGGCGGGACTTCGAACACTGAAGCTTTCTTT. This gives the protein CASSYGGTSNTEAFF.

The sample holds many counts of this clonotype. The V call is TRBV5-1, the J call TRBJ1-4, with no clear D. CDR1 and CDR2 (germline): SGHRS, YFSETQ. V lost 7 bases to trimming and J lost 0 bases, with 13 bases between them. There are 15 residues in the CDR3. The CDR3 is CASGMNLATNEKLFF. CDR3 bases: TGCGCCAGCGGGATGAACCTAGCAACTAATGAAAAACTGTTTTTT.

This clonotype was recorded at least ten times. J is TRBJ1-6 and V is TRBV20-1; D gene ambiguous. CDR1 and CDR2 from the germline V gene are DFQATT and SNEGSKA (reference sequence). Trimming cost V 1 base and J 13 bases, with 17 bases left between them. The CDR3 is 14 amino acids. The CDR3 here is CSARGPEIETPLHF. Here the CDR3 DNA reads TGCAGTGCTAGAGGGCCGGAGATTGAGACTCCCCTCCACTTT.

At least ten counts were recorded for this clonotype. The rearrangement uses TRBV20-1 and TRBJ1-1, with D perhaps matching TRBD1 (6 bases). With 5 bases removed from V and 1 base from J, the gap between germline ends came to 11 bases. The CDR3 has 13 amino acids. The germline V gene has CDR1 DFQATT and CDR2 SNEGSKA (reference sequence). The CDR3 region is CSAEDRSNTEAFF. The DNA for the CDR3 is TGCAGTGCTGAAGACAGGTCGAACACTGAAGCTTTCTTT.

This clonotype came up a few times. The V call is TRBV6-1, the J call TRBJ1-1, with a tentative D call TRBD1 (5 bases). Looked up from germline, CDR1 is MNHNS and CDR2 is SASEGT. Trimming removed 7 bases from V and 8 bases from J, with 11 bases in between. This CDR3 is 11 amino acids long. CDR3 DNA: TGTGCCAGCACCCCAGGGTGGGAAGCTTTCTTT. It encodes CASTPGWEAFF.

This clonotype has a count of ten or more. The chain is built from TRBV6-5 and TRBJ2-3; TRBD2 agrees at 10 bases. This CDR3 has 14 residues. Germline V gene data show CDR1 as MNHEY and CDR2 as SVGAGI. V dropped 7 bases and J dropped 4; count of bases not matched to a gene: 5. CDR3 sequence (DNA): TGTGCCAGCAACGTAGCGGGGGGCGCAGATACGCAGTATTTT. Encoded protein: CASNVAGGADTQYF.

This clonotype was seen ten or more times. This sequence joins TRBV12-3 or TRBV12-4 and TRBJ1-6, with 10 bases lining up with TRBD1. With 6 bases clipped from V and 10 bases from J, the junction kept 6 bases outside the gene matches. The CDR3 is made up of 14 amino acids. The CDR3 spells CASSSGTGESPLHF. CDR3 in DNA: TGTGCCAGCAGCTCAGGGACAGGGGAATCACCCCTCCACTTT.

This clonotype has at least ten counts. This chain links TRBV20-1 with TRBJ2-7, with 7 bases that match TRBD2. Per the germline V gene, CDR1 is DFQATT and CDR2 is SNEGSKA (reference sequence). V lost 3 bases, J lost 7 bases, and 6 bases stayed unmatched. The CDR3 covers 12 residues. CDR3 region: CSAREREWEQYF. CDR3 sequence (DNA): TGCAGTGCTAGGGAGCGGGAATGGGAGCAGTACTTC.

This clonotype was seen only a few times. A single base separates this from a much larger clone, so it may be a read error. J is TRBJ1-1 and V is TRBV20-1; the D is unclear. CDR3 length equals 13 residues. In germline, CDR1 is DFQATT, CDR2 SNEGSKA (reference sequence). Here the CDR3 reads CSDREWVGSEAFF. DNA of the CDR3: TGCAGTGATAGAGAGTGGGTAGGGTCCGAAGCTTTCTTT.

The sample holds many counts of this clonotype. The CDR3 sequence: CASSLGPSGGVPEYNEQFF. The CDR3 region has the DNA TGTGCCAGCAGTTTAGGGCCTAGCGGGGGGGTACCTGAGTACAATGAGCAGTTCTTC. The chain recombines TRBV12-3 or TRBV12-4 with TRBJ2-1; 12 bases align to TRBD2. CDR3 length: 19 amino acids. J gave up 4 bases and V 1 base, and 11 bases lay outside the gene matches.

This clonotype was counted between two and nine times. This chain joins TRBV7-2 and TRBJ1-1, with no clear D. Germline V gives CDR1 SGHTA, CDR2 FQGNSA. The CDR3 length is 14 residues. V lost 1 base and J lost 2, with 8 bases in between. The CDR3 sequence: CASSLGSVNTEAFF. DNA of the CDR3: TGTGCCAGCAGCTTAGGTTCAGTCAACACTGAAGCTTTCTTT.

The chain employs TRBV3-1 and TRBJ2-5, with TRBD2 matching over 9 bases. There are 14 residues in the CDR3. Germline CDR1 reads LGHDT; CDR2 reads YNNKEL (reference sequence). The trim removed 4 bases at V and 3 bases at J, leaving 3 bases unmatched. The CDR3 bases are TGTGCCAGCAGCCGGCGGGAGGGCAAAGAGACCCAGTACTTC. Translating it yields CASSRREGKETQYF.

The sample holds many counts of this clonotype. The CDR3 nucleotides are TGCAGTGCTAGAGCGGTGGTGGGAGCGACCACCTACAATGAGCAGTTCTTC. Translated: CSARAVVGATTYNEQFF. The J gene is TRBJ2-1, the V gene TRBV20-1, with D possibly being TRBD2 (5 bases). The CDR3 is 17 residues long. CDR1 DFQATT and CDR2 SNEGSKA come from the germline V gene (reference sequence). Deletions cut 1 base from V and 2 bases from J, with 18 bases between.